Only one count was recorded for the clone carrying this TCR beta chain. Its antigen is unknown. TCRdb called the reads again in MiXCR, with one record for every CDR3 protein. The sample has more than 20,000 distinct CDR3 sequences; roughly 72% are singletons. The V gene lost 8 bases and the J gene lost 7 bases, with 20 bases spanning the gap. There are 14 residues in the CDR3. The entry originates in a study of type 1 regulatory T cells. Study at large: T-allo10 is an in vitro-generated, Tr1-enriched CD4 T cell product specific for alloantigen.

The rearrangement uses TRBV12-3 or TRBV12-4 and TRBJ1-1, with a weak D call TRBD1 (6 bases). This sequence was found in a human donor in good health. Source material: cultured T cells, either the whole culture or a sorted T cell fraction (not recorded which). Subset given: Tr1-enriched cell product generated in vitro against host alloantigens. The CDR3 nucleotides are TGTGCCAGCCGGGGGCAGGGGACCCCGAGTGAAGCTTTCTTT. Protein: CASRGQGTPSEAFF.